This section outlines one TCR beta chain sequence together with its context. The germline V gene has CDR1 SGHVS and CDR2 FQNEAQ. There are 19 residues in the CDR3. Trimming at V came to 6 bases and at J to 0 bases, leaving 19 bases not matched to a gene. The sample belongs to a study of OX40 agonist ivuxolimab in advanced cancers. As for the study in general: Ivuxolimab doses were 0.01, 0.1, 0.3, 1.5, 3 or 10 mg/kg every 2 weeks.

The table came from immunoSEQ multiplex PCR; TCRdb's copy has only in-frame clones and leaves some out. The sample has about 67,000 clones, just over 90% seen once. This TCR was recovered from an adult with an advanced solid tumor such as melanoma, head and neck, liver or kidney cancer. The sequences come from CD4+ or CD8+ T cells sorted from blood, collected in a trial of the OX40 agonist ivuxolimab. The genes are TRBV7-8 and TRBJ1-1, with 7 bases fitting TRBD1. The CDR3 sequence is CASSYGQVWMGRVNTEAFF. As DNA, the CDR3 is TGTGCCAGCAGTTACGGACAGGTTTGGATGGGACGGGTGAACACTGAAGCTTTCTTT.